Included here is one T cell receptor beta chain sequence, with context. What it recognizes is unknown. From germline, CDR1 is SGDLS and CDR2 YYNGEE. CDR3 length equals 19 residues. V dropped 0 bases and J dropped 5; count of bases not matched to a gene: 11. PCR involved 60 Vbeta and 13 Jbeta primers. Sequenced by immunoSEQ multiplex PCR; TCRdb stores in-frame clones only, minus some. The data show over 65,000 clones, 75% seen once. The sample comes from a study of cytomegalovirus exposure and HLA in healthy donors. Whole-study findings and limits: Reports described diagnosis of cytomegalovirus status by the classifier as highly specific and sensitive. In a later analysis, TCR beta V- and J-gene trimming showed a link to a missense DCLRE1C variant.

This TCR was sampled from a middle-aged man in good health and CMV-seronegative. Sequences were obtained from PBMCs. The chain recombines TRBV9 with TRBJ2-2; 12 bases fit TRBD2. The CDR3 region has the DNA TGTGCCAGCAGCGTAGTTGCTAGCGGGGGGGTAACATGGACCGGGGAGCTGTTTTTT. This codes for CASSVVASGGVTWTGELFF.